These 8 T cell receptor beta chains came from one sample sequenced in a study of graft-versus-host responses after intestinal transplantation. The method was immunoSEQ multiplex PCR; TCRdb's version includes in-frame clones alone and lacks a portion of them. The sample carries 95,000 to 150,000 clones, around 95% recorded once. No antigen has been identified for these receptors. Sequencing was performed on unstimulated CD8+ T cells sorted from spleen or lymph node cells, taken before intestinal transplant. The receptors were sampled from a human donor who received an intestinal transplant.

This clone was recorded a few times. The chain joins TRBV6-6 to TRBJ2-7; D is uncertain. This CDR3 spans 11 amino acids. Trimming shortened V by 3 bases and J by 3 bases, and 3 bases separated the two germline ends. CDR1 MNHNY and CDR2 SVGAGI come from the germline V gene (reference sequence). CDR3 bases: TGTGCCAGCAGTTATTTCTACGAGCAGTACTTC. This gives the protein CASSYFYEQYF.

In this sample, this clone turned up a few times. The CDR3 spells CASSAGQGDYEQYF. The DNA for the CDR3 is TGTGCCAGCAGCGCAGGACAGGGTGACTACGAGCAGTACTTC. The chain uses TRBV5-8 and TRBJ2-7, with 8 bases identical to TRBD1. CDR1 is SGHTS and CDR2 is YDEGEE in the germline V gene. V shed 4 bases, J shed 3 bases, and the junction held 6 bases outside the gene matches. The CDR3 contains 14 residues.

The chain couples TRBV30 to TRBJ2-7; the match to TRBD1 covers 7 bases. V trimming: 0 bases; J trimming: 3 bases; junction bases outside the gene matches: 5. The CDR3 extends over 14 amino acids. Germline CDR1 reads GTSNPN; CDR2 reads SVGIG (reference sequence). DNA of the CDR3: TGTGCCTGGAGTGTACGGGACAGTTACTACGAGCAGTACTTC. Its protein is CAWSVRDSYYEQYF.

The chain links TRBV7-7 to TRBJ2-7; D gene uncertain. CDR1 is SSHAT and CDR2 is FNYEAQ in the germline V gene (reference sequence). The CDR3 contains 9 residues. The chain's CDR3 is CAGSYEQYF. The CDR3 nucleotides read TGTGCTGGATCCTACGAGCAGTACTTC.

This clone was observed a single time. V gene TRBV6-6 combines with J gene TRBJ2-7, with TRBD1 identical over 7 bases. CDR3 length: 13 residues. Germline V gene lookup returns CDR1 MNHNY and CDR2 SVGAGI (reference sequence). Trimming removed 4 bases from V and 0 bases from J; junction bases left unmatched: 0. The CDR3 region is CASSWDSSYEQYF. The CDR3 coding sequence is TGTGCCAGCAGTTGGGACAGCTCCTACGAGCAGTACTTC.

CDR3 sequence reads: CASSLTGTGFTDTQYF. In DNA, the CDR3 is TGTGCCAGCAGCTTAACCGGGACAGGTTTCACAGATACGCAGTATTTT. The rearrangement uses TRBV7-9 and TRBJ2-3, with 8 bases matching TRBD1. The junction had 6 bases not matched to a gene; V was cut back by 2 bases and J by 2 bases. This CDR3 region has 16 residues. Germline V CDR1 and CDR2: SEHNR, FQNEAQ (reference sequence).

Concerning this clone itself: Other DNA sequences in this specimen translate into the identical CDR3. This chain joins TRBV11-1 and TRBJ2-2; 8 nucleotides agree with TRBD2. This CDR3 is 14 amino acids long. Trimming took 5 bases from V and 6 from J; bases not matched to a gene: 5. The germline V gene encodes CDR1 SGHAT and CDR2 FQDESV (reference sequence). The CDR3 loop reads CASSPTGRAGELFF. As DNA, the CDR3 is TGTGCCAGCAGCCCTACCGGGAGGGCCGGGGAGCTGTTTTTT.

This rearrangement joins TRBV6-5 to TRBJ1-4, with no clear D. Trimming removed 0 bases from V and 7 bases from J, with 9 bases in between. The CDR3 loop spans 14 amino acids. CDR1 and CDR2 (germline): MNHEY, SVGAGI. CDR3 sequence reads: CASSYSNRVEKLFF. In DNA form, the CDR3 reads TGTGCCAGCAGTTACTCGAACCGGGTTGAAAAACTGTTTTTT.